A single sample gave rise to the 24 T cell receptor beta chains below, sequenced in a study of patients with pleural tuberculosis (dated by TCRdb to about 2014). Sequencing took place on an Illumina Genome Analyzer IIx. TCRdb redid the processing of the public reads, applying fastp at Q25 and MiXCR, and retained in-frame beta chains. CDR3 protein sequences are deduplicated, and each keeps its most common genes and DNA. The sample table holds approximately 53,000 distinct CDR3 sequences, of which 5.5% to 8% were seen once. The top ten clonotypes cover 15% to 20% of the sample. Receptors originate from a human donor with pleural tuberculosis.

The sample holds many counts of this clonotype. The chain links TRBV28 to TRBJ1-5, with 9 bases fitting TRBD1. The CDR3 is made up of 17 amino acids. Germline loops: CDR1 MDHEN, CDR2 SYDVKM. V lost 4 bases to trimming and J lost 0 bases; unmatched junction nucleotides: 7. CDR3 region: CASSWDRDFYSNQPQHF. The CDR3 DNA reads as TGTGCCAGCAGTTGGGACAGGGATTTCTATAGCAATCAGCCCCAGCATTTT.

This clonotype was detected ten times or more. The genes are TRBV6-4 and TRBJ1-3; D gene unclear. This CDR3 is 14 amino acids long. CDR1 and CDR2 (germline): MRHNA, SNTAGT. V lost 4 bases, J lost 4 bases, and 11 bases lay in between. This CDR3 reads CASSVSLQGNTIYF. CDR3 nucleotides: TGTGCCAGCAGTGTCTCCCTTCAAGGAAACACCATATATTTT.

This clonotype turned up a few times. The chain couples TRBV12-3 or TRBV12-4 to TRBJ1-5; D is perhaps TRBD1 (6 bases). Trimming pared 5 bases from V and 7 bases from J, leaving 15 bases between. This CDR3 comprises 14 residues. CDR3 in DNA: TGTGCCAGCAGTACAGGACAGAGCGGGCAGCCCCAGCATTTT. Translation gives CASSTGQSGQPQHF.

The table lists this clonotype with a few counts. The chain links TRBV29-1 to TRBJ2-1; 9 bases fit TRBD2. The CDR3 is made up of 16 amino acids. V shed 0 bases and J 7 bases; nucleotides not matched to a gene: 10. Germline CDR1 is SQVTM and CDR2 is ANQGSEA. The CDR3 coding sequence is TGCAGCGTTGAAGAGGCTCCGACGCTAGCGGGAAATGAGCAGTTCTTC. This codes for CSVEEAPTLAGNEQFF.

The chain couples TRBV11-2 to TRBJ2-1; D remains unclear. Looked up from germline, CDR1 is SGHAT and CDR2 is FQNNGV. The V gene lost 1 base and the J gene lost 8 bases, with 6 bases spanning the gap. CDR3 size: 12 residues. Written as DNA, the CDR3 is TGTGCCAGCAGCTTAGGAAGAGATGAGCAGTTCTTC. It is translated as CASSLGRDEQFF.

At least ten counts were recorded for this clonotype. The gene calls are TRBV27 and TRBJ2-5, with D hard to call. V was clipped by 5 bases and J by 1 base, with 11 bases between them. CDR1 is MNHEY, CDR2 SMNVEV, per germline (reference sequence). The CDR3 extends over 14 amino acids. The CDR3 nucleotides read TGTGCCAGCAGTCCCCTACATCGCCAAGAGACCCAGTACTTC. Translation gives CASSPLHRQETQYF.

This clonotype turned up a few times. This sequence joins TRBV29-1 and TRBJ1-1, with 12 bases that match TRBD1. Germline trimming cut 6 bases from V and 10 bases from J; bases unmatched to any gene: 9. CDR1 is SQVTM, CDR2 ANQGSEA, per germline. This CDR3 is 13 amino acids long. The CDR3 nucleotides are TGCAGCGTACCGCCGGGACAGGGGGCAAGAGCTTTCTTT. It codes for CSVPPGQGARAFF. Full variable domain (rest looked up from reference TRBV29-1 and TRBJ1-1): SAVISQKPSRDICQRGTSLTIQCQVDSQVTMMFWYRQQPGQSLTLIATANQGSEATYESGFVIDKFPISRPNLTFSTLTVSNMSPEDSSIYLCSVPPGQGARAFFGQGTRLTVV.

At least ten counts were recorded for this clonotype. The J gene is TRBJ1-2, the V gene TRBV12-3 or TRBV12-4; D gene unclear. This CDR3 spans 11 amino acids. Trimming removed 10 bases from V and 2 bases from J, with 8 bases in between. This chain's CDR3 is CATDGNYGYTF. The CDR3 nucleotides are TGTGCCACGGACGGGAACTATGGCTACACCTTC.

This clonotype showed up many times. This chain joins TRBV19 and TRBJ1-1; no clear D. The CDR3 has 15 residues. The germline V gene encodes CDR1 LNHDA and CDR2 SQIVND (reference sequence). Between the trimmed V and J ends, which lost 5 bases and 3 bases, there was a span of 16 bases. CDR3 residues: CASSLGAPRYTEAFF. CDR3 sequence (DNA): TGTGCCAGTAGTCTAGGAGCCCCGCGTTACACTGAAGCTTTCTTT.

This clonotype was seen ten or more times. The V call is TRBV20-1, the J call TRBJ2-5, with a possible D match to TRBD2 (6 bases). CDR1 and CDR2 from the germline V gene are DFQATT and SNEGSKA (reference sequence). The CDR3 has 13 amino acids. Between the trimmed V and J ends, which lost 3 bases and 3 bases, there was a span of 11 bases. The CDR3 DNA is TGCAGTGCTAGGATAGCGGAAAAAGAGACCCAGTACTTC. This sequence encodes CSARIAEKETQYF.

Worth noting for this clonotype: Given a much more abundant clone one base away, this may be a read error. This chain uses TRBV12-3 or TRBV12-4 with TRBJ2-1; possible D gene TRBD2, 6 bases. This CDR3 has 14 residues. CDR3 coding DNA: TGTGCCAGCAGTTCTAGCGACAAGCACAATGAGCAGTCCTTC. Translated: CASSSSDKHNEQSF.

CDR3: CASSLGGLAINEQFF. The CDR3 DNA sequence: TGTGCCAGCAGCTTGGGGGGACTAGCCATCAATGAGCAGTTCTTC. The rearrangement links TRBV5-4 to TRBJ2-1; 9 nucleotides line up with TRBD2. The CDR3 contains 15 residues. V lost 0 bases to trimming and J lost 6 bases; unmatched junction nucleotides: 4. Germline values: CDR1 SGHNT, CDR2 YYREEE (reference sequence).

This clonotype was picked up many times. The V gene is TRBV29-1, the J gene TRBJ1-1, with D hard to call. Trimming cost V 7 bases and J 7 bases, with 10 bases left between them. Germline CDR1 and CDR2: SQVTM and ANQGSEA. The CDR3 runs 10 residues. CDR3 nucleotide sequence: TGCAGCGCGGACGGTTTTGAAGCTTTCTTT. Translating gives CSADGFEAFF.

This clonotype came up a few times. The V call is TRBV5-4, the J call TRBJ2-1; unclear D gene. The length of the CDR3 is 14 residues. Trimming removed 0 bases from V and 10 bases from J, with 14 bases in between. Germline V gene data show CDR1 as SGHNT and CDR2 as YYREEE (reference sequence). CDR3 region: CASSLDARTWEQFF. CDR3 coding DNA: TGTGCCAGCAGCTTGGACGCGAGAACATGGGAGCAGTTCTTC.

This clonotype was seen many times. The V gene is TRBV3-1, the J gene TRBJ2-3; the D is unclear. Trimming cost V 3 bases and J 2 bases, with 3 bases left between them. Germline-derived CDR1 and CDR2 are LGHDT and YNNKEL (reference sequence). This CDR3 is built from 12 residues. The CDR3 bases are TGTGCCAGCAGCCAGATCACAGATACGCAGTATTTT. Translating it yields CASSQITDTQYF.

The count of this clonotype is one. This chain links TRBV29-1 with TRBJ2-1; D perhaps matches TRBD2 (6 bases). This CDR3 has 13 residues. Germline CDR1 SQVTM, CDR2 ANQGSEA. V was shortened by 1 base and J by 12 bases, with 16 bases between the two germline ends. The CDR3 loop is CSVEALAEGSQFF. CDR3 nucleotide sequence: TGCAGCGTTGAAGCCCTTGCGGAGGGTTCGCAGTTCTTC.

The chain links TRBV29-1 to TRBJ2-5; D ambiguous. Germline V CDR1 and CDR2: SQVTM, ANQGSEA. V lost 5 bases, J lost 5 bases, and 9 bases lay in between. This CDR3 contains 11 residues. The CDR3: CSVLATETQYF. CDR3 nucleotides: TGCAGCGTTCTGGCGACGGAGACCCAGTACTTC.

This clonotype appeared a single time. It may be a read error: a sequence one base away is much more abundant. This sequence joins TRBV7-8 and TRBJ2-1; tentative D call: TRBD1 (5 bases). CDR1 is SGHVS, CDR2 FQNEAQ, per germline. The CDR3 sequence is 14 residues long. CDR3 residues: CASSLVDSPEEQSF. For the CDR3, the DNA is TGTGCCAGCAGCTTAGTCGACAGTCCTGAGGAGCAGTCCTTC.

The J gene is TRBJ2-1, the V gene TRBV4-1; D is uncertain. In germline, CDR1 is MGHRA, CDR2 YSYEKL. The CDR3 contains 13 residues. V lost 5 bases to trimming and J lost 7 bases, with 12 bases between them. The CDR3, as DNA: TGCGCCAGCAGCTCCGGGCCGTATAATGAGCAGTTCTTC. It codes for CASSSGPYNEQFF.

This clonotype was counted many times. The J gene is TRBJ1-2, the V gene TRBV4-1, with TRBD1 identical over 8 bases. In germline, CDR1 is MGHRA, CDR2 YSYEKL. The V gene end was trimmed by 3 bases and the J gene end by 1 base; junction bases not matched to a gene: 4. The CDR3 has 15 amino acids. The CDR3 bases are TGCGCCAGCAGCCACCGGACAGGGAATAACTATGGCTACACCTTC. The encoded protein is CASSHRTGNNYGYTF.

This clonotype came up many times. V gene TRBV28 combines with J gene TRBJ1-5, with D perhaps matching TRBD1 (5 bases). The CDR3 is made up of 15 amino acids. Looked up from germline, CDR1 is MDHEN and CDR2 is SYDVKM. V was trimmed by 5 bases and J by 0 bases, leaving 11 bases between them. The CDR3 nucleotides are TGTGCCAGCAGTACGCCAGGGATTAGCAATCAGCCCCAGCATTTT. It encodes CASSTPGISNQPQHF. Full variable domain (remainder filled in from reference TRBV28 and TRBJ1-5): DVKVTQSSRYLVKRTGEKVFLECVQDMDHENMFWYRQDPGLGLRLIYFSYDVKMKEKGDIPEGYSVSREKKERFSLILESASTNQTSMYLCASSTPGISNQPQHFGDGTRLSIL.

This clonotype has a count of ten or more. The chain joins TRBV11-1 to TRBJ2-5; no clear D gene. V lost 5 bases, J lost 2 bases, and 3 bases lay in between. Germline V gene lookup returns CDR1 SGHAT and CDR2 FQDESV (reference sequence). The CDR3 spans 11 residues. The CDR3 nucleotides are TGTGCCAGCAGCATTCAAGAGACCCAGTACTTC. Amino acid sequence: CASSIQETQYF.

J is TRBJ2-1 and V is TRBV30; D is uncertain. V gave up 2 bases and J gave up 4 bases, with 6 bases separating them. The CDR3 sequence is 12 residues long. CDR1 is GTSNPN, CDR2 SVGIG, per germline (reference sequence). Written as DNA, the CDR3 is TGTGCCTGGAGTTCAGAATACAATGAGCAGTTCTTC. Translation gives CAWSSEYNEQFF.

This clonotype turned up a few times. J is TRBJ2-7 and V is TRBV7-8, with TRBD1 as a possible D gene (6 bases). Germline V CDR1 and CDR2: SGHVS, FQNEAQ. Between the trimmed V and J ends, which lost 3 bases and 3 bases, there was a span of 9 bases. The length of the CDR3 is 13 residues. The CDR3 sequence is CASSFGDNYEQYF. The CDR3 bases are TGTGCCAGCAGCTTCGGGGACAACTACGAGCAGTACTTC. Full variable domain (missing parts from reference TRBV7-8 and TRBJ2-7): GAGVSQSPRYKVAKRGQDVALRCDPISGHVSLFWYQQALGQGPEFLTYFQNEAQLDKSGLPSDRFFAERPEGSVSTLKIQRTQQEDSAVYLCASSFGDNYEQYFGPGTRLTVT.